The source of this T cell receptor beta chain is a study of liver allograft versus peripheral blood T cells. Study summary: Recipients' peripheral blood T cell receptor repertoires were compared with those in transplanted livers.

In TCRdb, the reads were re-called with MiXCR into one record per CDR3 protein. Of about 13,000 distinct CDR3 sequences in the sample, 15% to 20% were seen once. General study results and limits: The authors reported that T cell receptor repertoires inside liver allografts differed from those in peripheral blood.

Notes on this clonotype: What it recognizes is unknown.

The CDR3 contains 16 residues. Germline CDR1 reads MGHDK; CDR2 reads SYGVNS. J was trimmed by 4 bases and V by 2 bases; bases with no gene match: 5. This receptor was identified in a human patient who had a liver transplant. T cells may partly derive from the graft donor. This chain joins TRBV25-1 and TRBJ1-3, with 10 bases lining up with TRBD1. The CDR3: CASSEGGTGAGNTIYF. The CDR3 DNA is TGTGCCAGCAGTGAAGGGGGGACAGGGGCAGGAAACACCATATATTTT.